The 9 T cell receptor beta chains below all came from one sample that was sequenced in a study of shared clonotypes between healthy human individuals. The data were produced by immunoSEQ multiplex PCR, yet TCRdb's version contains in-frame clones alone and is incomplete. The top ten clones hold 0.13% of a sample with 2 million or so clones, 95% of them seen once. Sequenced: naive CD4+ T cells sorted from blood. Subset described: CD45RA+ positively selected. Receptor source: a man aged 18 to 29 in good health.

This chain joins TRBV29-1 and TRBJ1-2, with 7 bases identical to TRBD1. This CDR3 is built from 14 residues. Germline CDR1 and CDR2: SQVTM and ANQGSEA. V shed 6 bases, J shed 4 bases, and the junction held 11 bases outside the gene matches. The CDR3 bases are TGCAGCGTCGTAACAGGGGTCGATAGCTATGGCTACACCTTC. Protein product: CSVVTGVDSYGYTF.

The chain joins TRBV7-2 to TRBJ1-6; tentative D call: TRBD1 (5 bases). The length of the CDR3 is 13 residues. Germline loops: CDR1 SGHTA, CDR2 FQGNSA. The V and J ends lost 5 bases and 10 bases respectively, with 12 bases between them. CDR3 nucleotide sequence: TGTGCCAGCAGCCCCCTCGGGGGATCACCCCTCCACTTT. Its translation: CASSPLGGSPLHF.

V and J are TRBV19 and TRBJ2-1; D unresolved. The CDR3 spans 11 residues. CDR1 LNHDA and CDR2 SQIVND come from the germline V gene (reference sequence). The V and J ends lost 3 bases and 6 bases respectively, with 3 bases between them. CDR3 DNA: TGTGCCAGTAGTATGAGCAATGAGCAGTTCTTC. As protein: CASSMSNEQFF.

A word on this clone: Other DNA sequences in the sample encode the same CDR3. The J gene is TRBJ1-2, the V gene TRBV6-5; D uncertain. Germline V gene data show CDR1 as MNHEY and CDR2 as SVGAGI. Trimming shortened V by 2 bases and J by 0 bases, and 7 bases separated the two germline ends. CDR3 size: 14 residues. This CDR3 is CASSYGGSNYGYTF. CDR3 in DNA: TGTGCCAGCAGTTACGGTGGTTCTAACTATGGCTACACCTTC.

The rearrangement joins TRBV28 to TRBJ2-7; TRBD2 matches 8 bases. After removal of 6 bases from V and 3 bases from J, the junction contained 7 bases not matched to a gene. Germline CDR1 is MDHEN and CDR2 is SYDVKM. CDR3 length: 14 amino acids. The CDR3 protein is CASRTGGVHYEQYF. CDR3 DNA sequence: TGTGCCAGCAGGACCGGGGGGGTGCACTACGAGCAGTACTTC.

The genes are TRBV6-5 and TRBJ2-7, with TRBD2 matching over 9 bases. The CDR3 runs 15 residues. After removal of 6 bases from V and 3 bases from J, the junction contained 9 bases not matched to a gene. Germline CDR1 is MNHEY and CDR2 is SVGAGI. The DNA of the CDR3 is TGTGCCAGCAGGTCCGGGGAACTAGCGGGCTACGAGCAGTACTTC. It codes for CASRSGELAGYEQYF.

V gene TRBV11-2 combines with J gene TRBJ2-7; no clear D. V lost 5 bases and J 2 bases, leaving 10 bases between the germline ends. This CDR3 has 13 amino acids. CDR1 is SGHAT and CDR2 is FQNNGV in the germline V gene. Written as DNA, the CDR3 is TGTGCCAGCAGCGTAGTTGGAGCCTACGAGCAGTACTTC. It codes for CASSVVGAYEQYF.

The chain uses TRBV5-1 and TRBJ2-3; either TRBD1 or TRBD2 may supply D (5 bases each). The CDR3 is 14 amino acids. The ends were cut back, 4 bases at V and 10 bases at J, with 19 bases in the middle. Germline CDR1 and CDR2: SGHRS and YFSETQ. CDR3 nucleotides: TGCGCCAGCAGCAGTGCAGGGAGCCAAAAGGCGCAGTATTTT. Translated: CASSSAGSQKAQYF.

This clone has just a few counts. Other DNA sequences in the sample encode the same CDR3. This chain connects TRBV2 to TRBJ1-2; possibly TRBD1 for D (6 bases). CDR1 and CDR2 (germline): SNHLY, FYNNEI. The CDR3 loop spans 12 amino acids. V gave up 2 bases and J gave up 6 bases, with 7 bases separating them. CDR3 in amino acids: CASSEQGNGYTF. The CDR3 coding sequence is TGTGCCAGCAGTGAACAGGGGAATGGCTACACCTTC.